These 15 T cell receptor beta chains share one sample of origin, sequenced in a study of molecular identifiers for immune sequencing clone quantification. TCRdb fed the PCR reads into MiXCR, producing one record per CDR3 protein. The sample holds about 510,000 distinct CDR3 sequences; about 21% are singletons and the top ten take around 0.84%. The sequenced sample consisted of naive CD8+ T cells from blood, with Jurkat cell RNA spiked in. Sample subset: FACS-sorted CD8+CD4-CCR7+CD45RA+ naive T cells. The origin of the receptors is a human donor in good health. Some libraries in this study had Jurkat cell RNA spiked in.

The rearrangement joins TRBV4-3 to TRBJ1-1; no reliable D call. The CDR3 loop spans 13 amino acids. Germline loops: CDR1 LGHNA, CDR2 YSLEER. V was trimmed by 1 base and J by 4 bases, leaving 7 bases between them. The CDR3 coding sequence is TGCGCCAGCAGCCAAGGGCCCCTCACTGAAGCTTTCTTT. Translating gives CASSQGPLTEAFF.

This clonotype was counted a few times. V and J are TRBV13 and TRBJ1-3; D gene ambiguous. The V end lost 3 bases, the J end lost 6 bases, and 9 bases lay between the germline ends. The CDR3 totals 13 residues. Germline V CDR1 and CDR2: PRHDT, FYEKMQ (reference sequence). CDR3 nucleotide sequence: TGTGCCAGCAGCTTCGGGTCCCCAAACACCATATATTTT. Translated: CASSFGSPNTIYF.

This clonotype was observed at least ten times. The chain employs TRBV4-3 and TRBJ1-5; D gene ambiguous. V was clipped by 4 bases and J by 4 bases, with 17 bases between them. The CDR3 length is 16 residues. Germline V gives CDR1 LGHNA, CDR2 YSLEER. For the CDR3, the DNA is TGCGCCAGCAGCCTGGGTCCGAGGGTTTCTAATCAGCCCCAGCATTTT. This codes for CASSLGPRVSNQPQHF.

This clonotype was counted ten times or more. DNA for the CDR3: TGTGCCAGCAGTGGGGAAGACCGGGAGCTGTTTTTT. Translation: CASSGEDRELFF. The V gene is TRBV2, the J gene TRBJ2-2; D remains unclear. This CDR3 comprises 12 residues. Germline V gene lookup returns CDR1 SNHLY and CDR2 FYNNEI. V was clipped by 4 bases and J by 9 bases, with 9 bases between them.

This clonotype was detected once. Just one base apart from a much larger clone, this may be a read error. The rearrangement links TRBV4-3 to TRBJ1-1; 7 bases agree with TRBD1. The germline gives CDR1 LGHNA, CDR2 YSLEER. The CDR3 is 15 residues long. V was pared by 4 bases and J by 6 bases, with 11 bases of the junction left unmatched. DNA for the CDR3: TGCGCCAGCAGCCTCGGGATAGGGGGCCGTGCTGAAGCTTTCTTT. This translates into CASSLGIGGRAEAFF.

Ten or more counts support this clonotype. This chain connects TRBV29-1 to TRBJ2-5, with D hard to call. CDR1 and CDR2 from the germline V gene are SQVTM and ANQGSEA. The CDR3 extends over 13 amino acids. The germline V and J ends were trimmed by 1 base and 0 bases, with 6 bases remaining between them. CDR3 DNA: TGCAGCGTTGAAGGCAGCGACCAAGAGACCCAGTACTTC. This gives the protein CSVEGSDQETQYF.

This clonotype has more than one count but fewer than ten. The chain links TRBV27 to TRBJ2-3; D possibly corresponds to TRBD2 (7 bases). The germline gives CDR1 MNHEY, CDR2 SMNVEV (reference sequence). V shed 1 base and J shed 1 base, with 15 bases lying between them. The CDR3 is made up of 17 amino acids. The CDR3 loop is CASSLLRGGAGTDTQYF. DNA for the CDR3: TGTGCCAGCAGTTTATTGAGGGGGGGCGCCGGCACAGATACGCAGTATTTT.

The DNA of the CDR3 is TGCAGTGCTATGAACACTGAAGCTTTCTTT. Translated, it gives CSAMNTEAFF. This chain joins TRBV20-1 and TRBJ1-1; no clear D gene. Germline lookup yields CDR1 DFQATT and CDR2 SNEGSKA (reference sequence). The V and J ends lost 4 bases and 0 bases respectively, with 0 bases between them. The CDR3 length is 10 residues.

Comment on this clonotype: Being one base from a much bigger clone, this may be a read error. The rearrangement joins TRBV12-3 or TRBV12-4 to TRBJ1-1; D remains ambiguous. CDR3 size: 14 residues. This CDR3 reads CAGSRAGGNTEAFF. The CDR3 region has the DNA TGTGCCGGCAGTAGGGCGGGAGGAAACACTGAAGCTTTCTTT.

This clonotype showed up just a few times. The chain is built from TRBV6-5 and TRBJ1-5; D uncertain. The CDR3 runs to 13 residues. Trimming removed 0 bases at V and 5 bases at J, with 5 bases between. Per the germline V gene, CDR1 is MNHEY and CDR2 is SVGAGI. CDR3 DNA: TGTGCCAGCAGTTACTCGTGGGATCAGCCCCAGCATTTT. Protein sequence: CASSYSWDQPQHF.

The CDR3 reads CASSPDPSTGLPNFSTDTQYF. The DNA for the CDR3 is TGCGCCAGCAGCCCGGACCCATCTACAGGCCTCCCCAACTTTAGCACAGATACGCAGTATTTT. This chain connects TRBV5-1 to TRBJ2-3; possible D gene TRBD1, 5 bases. Looked up from germline, CDR1 is SGHRS and CDR2 is YFSETQ. CDR3 size: 21 residues. V was cut by 4 bases and J by 0 bases, with 30 bases left in between.

This clonotype came up many times. The J gene is TRBJ2-3, the V gene TRBV10-3; no clear D. Germline loops: CDR1 ENHRY, CDR2 SYGVKD. The CDR3 is 15 amino acids. V shed 0 bases and J shed 2 bases, with 9 bases lying between them. CDR3 sequence: CAISESGISTDTQYF. The CDR3 coding sequence is TGTGCCATCAGTGAGTCTGGCATATCCACAGATACGCAGTATTTT.

Remarks on this clonotype: A much larger clone lies one base from this, so it may be a read error. The conserved phenylalanine or tryptophan normally closing the CDR3 is absent here, so this likely arose from a read error. The J gene is TRBJ2-7, the V gene TRBV5-1; D not certain. Germline V gene sequence: CDR1 SGHRS, CDR2 YFSETQ. V gave up 4 bases and J gave up 5 bases, with 10 bases separating them. This CDR3 is 12 amino acids long. The CDR3 region is CASSPMGHEQYS. For the CDR3, the DNA is TGCGCCAGCAGCCCCATGGGCCACGAGCAGTACTCC.

This clonotype was detected a few times. This chain uses TRBV27 with TRBJ2-3; D unresolved. This CDR3 contains 16 residues. The germline gives CDR1 MNHEY, CDR2 SMNVEV (reference sequence). V lost 3 bases, J lost 0 bases, and 13 bases lay in between. The CDR3 coding sequence is TGTGCCAGCAGTTTTTACCTGGCAGCCAGCACAGATACGCAGTATTTT. Protein: CASSFYLAASTDTQYF.

The genes are TRBV19 and TRBJ2-3; 13 nucleotides align to TRBD2. Germline-derived CDR1 and CDR2 are LNHDA and SQIVND (reference sequence). The CDR3 runs 17 residues. J was trimmed by 0 bases and V by 1 base; bases with no gene match: 1. CDR3 DNA sequence: TGTGCCAGTAGTATAGTGGGACTAGCGGGGAGCACAGATACGCAGTATTTT. Encoded protein: CASSIVGLAGSTDTQYF.